This passage covers 15 T cell receptor beta chains from one sample sequenced in a study of T cells in Graves' hyperthyroidism and ophthalmopathy. It was RNA transcripts that yielded the amplified TCR beta CDR3 regions. The HTBI set primed first-round TCR CDR3 RT-PCR. MiXCR, run by TCRdb on the multiplex PCR reads, gives a single entry per CDR3 protein. The table shows 250,000 to 300,000 distinct CDR3 sequences, with roughly 13% occurring only once. Sequenced: blood. Receptors originate from a woman between 40 and 55 years old with Graves' hyperthyroidism.

This clonotype was counted at least ten times. This chain connects TRBV14 to TRBJ2-1; D is uncertain. The CDR3 spans 15 residues. V lost 0 bases, J lost 5 bases, and 11 bases lay in between. Germline CDR1 SGHDN, CDR2 FVKESK. CDR3 DNA sequence: TGTGCCAGCAGCCAAGACGGAACCTTCCACAATGAGCAGTTCTTC. Amino acid sequence: CASSQDGTFHNEQFF.

The V gene is TRBV11-2, the J gene TRBJ2-1, with 11 bases fitting TRBD2. V lost 3 bases and J lost 1; bases outside the gene matches: 5. CDR3 length equals 17 residues. From germline, CDR1 is SGHAT and CDR2 FQNNGV. The CDR3 nucleotides read TGTGCCAGCAGCTTTCTAGCGGGAGGAGGGTCCTACAATGAGCAGTTCTTC. Translating gives CASSFLAGGGSYNEQFF.

The CDR3 bases are TGTGCCACCAGTGAACGGTCCTACAATGAGCAGTTCTTC. This codes for CATSERSYNEQFF. The genes are TRBV24-1 and TRBJ2-1; the D is unclear. Germline lookup yields CDR1 KGHDR and CDR2 SFDVKD. The CDR3 is 13 amino acids. The V and J ends lost 4 bases and 1 base respectively, with 4 bases between them.

This clonotype was counted ten times or more. CDR3 sequence: CAISESAGGSYNEQFF. As DNA, the CDR3 is TGTGCCATCAGTGAGTCGGCGGGCGGTTCGTACAATGAGCAGTTCTTC. This sequence joins TRBV10-3 and TRBJ2-1; possible D gene TRBD2, 5 bases. Trimming took 0 bases from V and 4 from J, leaving 13 bases between them. The CDR3 totals 16 residues. Germline values: CDR1 ENHRY, CDR2 SYGVKD.

In this sample, this clonotype turned up a few times. The chain has TRBV5-1 and TRBJ2-1, with 13 nucleotides matching TRBD2. Germline CDR1 SGHRS, CDR2 YFSETQ. The CDR3 totals 17 residues. The V and J ends lost 0 bases and 8 bases, in that order; junction bases with no gene match: 8. This chain's CDR3 is CASSLEGGLAGIDEQFF. The CDR3 DNA reads as TGCGCCAGCAGCTTGGAGGGGGGACTAGCGGGAATCGATGAGCAGTTCTTC.

Many counts were recorded for this clonotype. The V gene is TRBV7-8, the J gene TRBJ1-5, with 9 positions matching TRBD1. Looked up from germline, CDR1 is SGHVS and CDR2 is FQNEAQ. The CDR3 consists of 16 residues. Losses at the gene ends were 3 bases for V and 1 base for J; bases not matched to a gene: 4. The CDR3 DNA follows: TGTGCCAGCAGCTTTGGGGACAGGGCGAGCAATCAGCCCCAGCATTTT. Its translation is CASSFGDRASNQPQHF.

This clonotype was recorded many times. The chain combines TRBV11-3 with TRBJ2-1; the D is unclear. Germline V gene data show CDR1 as SGHNT and CDR2 as YENEEA. There are 13 residues in the CDR3. V was cut by 5 bases and J by 9 bases, with 14 bases left in between. The CDR3 DNA is TGTGCCAGCAGCCCTGGCTGGGCCGGTGAGCAGTTCTTC. Amino acid sequence: CASSPGWAGEQFF.

This clonotype was detected ten times or more. The V call is TRBV27, the J call TRBJ1-2; D gene unclear. The CDR3 sequence is 14 residues long. Trimming removed 5 bases from V and 0 bases from J, with 10 bases in between. CDR1 is MNHEY and CDR2 is SMNVEV in the germline V gene (reference sequence). This chain's CDR3 is CASSRTSANYGYTF. The CDR3 DNA follows: TGTGCCAGCAGTCGTACGTCAGCTAACTATGGCTACACCTTC.

This clonotype was seen ten or more times. The V and J genes are TRBV7-8 and TRBJ1-5, with D possibly matching TRBD1 (5 bases). This CDR3 region has 15 residues. Looked up from germline, CDR1 is SGHVS and CDR2 is FQNEAQ. Trimming took off 0 bases at V and 6 bases at J, with 12 bases between the two ends. The CDR3 coding sequence is TGTGCCAGCAGCTTAGCGAGGGGAGGCGGTCAGCCCCAGCATTTT. Translation gives CASSLARGGGQPQHF. The entire variable domain, with the rest obtained from reference TRBV7-8 and TRBJ1-5, is as follows: GAGVSQSPRYKVAKRGQDVALRCDPISGHVSLFWYQQALGQGPEFLTYFQNEAQLDKSGLPSDRFFAERPEGSVSTLKIQRTQQEDSAVYLCASSLARGGGQPQHFGDGTRLSIL.

This clonotype was found many times. The genes are TRBV5-6 and TRBJ1-2; TRBD1 matches at 8 bases. The CDR3 runs 14 residues. J gave up 7 bases and V 4 bases, and 9 bases lay outside the gene matches. From germline, CDR1 is SGHDT and CDR2 YYEEEE. For the CDR3, the DNA is TGTGCCAGCAGCGCCGGGACAGGCGGGTTTGGCTACACCTTC. This translates into CASSAGTGGFGYTF.

This chain links TRBV4-2 with TRBJ2-7; D is unresolved. Per the germline V gene, CDR1 is LGHNA and CDR2 is YNFKEQ. Trimming stripped 1 base from V and 9 bases from J, with 10 bases between. This CDR3 comprises 12 residues. The CDR3 loop reads CASSQGFSRQYF. The CDR3, as DNA: TGTGCCAGCAGCCAAGGGTTTAGTAGGCAGTACTTC.

This clonotype occurred many times. This chain uses TRBV12-3 or TRBV12-4 with TRBJ1-1; 8 bases line up with TRBD1. CDR3 size: 16 residues. V shed 3 bases, J shed 0 bases, and the junction held 6 bases outside the gene matches. The CDR3 reads CASSLGTGLMNTEAFF. CDR3 in DNA: TGTGCCAGCAGTTTGGGGACAGGTCTTATGAACACTGAAGCTTTCTTT.

This clonotype occurred many times. The CDR3 sequence: CASSQTVYGYTF. The CDR3 coding sequence is TGTGCCAGCAGCCAGACAGTTTATGGCTACACCTTC. The V gene is TRBV3-1, the J gene TRBJ1-2; D is perhaps TRBD1 (5 bases). CDR3 length equals 12 residues. V was clipped by 3 bases and J by 5 bases, with 7 bases between them. The germline CDR1 and CDR2 sequences are LGHDT and YNNKEL (reference sequence).

This clonotype was found many times. The chain joins TRBV29-1 to TRBJ1-1; D gene uncertain. The CDR3 contains 13 residues. Germline CDR1 SQVTM, CDR2 ANQGSEA. V dropped 3 bases and J dropped 1 base, with 9 bases sitting between them. The DNA of the CDR3 is TGCAGCGTTGATCGGGCCGCGAACACTGAAGCTTTCTTT. It encodes CSVDRAANTEAFF.

This clonotype was detected ten times or more. The gene calls are TRBV3-1 and TRBJ2-7; perhaps TRBD1 as D (6 bases). This CDR3 comprises 15 residues. Per the germline V gene, CDR1 is LGHDT and CDR2 is YNNKEL (reference sequence). V was shortened by 0 bases and J by 4 bases, with 13 bases between the two germline ends. The chain's CDR3 is CASSQEPQGKYEQYF. The CDR3 DNA is TGTGCCAGCAGCCAAGAACCACAGGGAAAGTACGAGCAGTACTTC.